The 5 T cell receptor beta chains reported below all come from one sample, sequenced in a study of T-cell memory formation after mild COVID-19 (TCRdb year 2021). Libraries were made using 5' RACE. This sample was sequenced with an Illumina NovaSeq 6000. TCRdb's own reprocessing of the public reads used fastp at Q25 and MiXCR and kept productive beta chains. Each entry merges the rows of one CDR3 protein and shows their most common DNA and genes. The sample includes about 390,000 distinct CDR3 sequences, with roughly 15% observed a single time. Around a fifth of the sample lies in the top ten. The specimen sequenced was PBMCs or a T cell subset sorted from them (not recorded which). These receptors originate from a man in his late teens or twenties who had mild COVID-19 (a few samples of this study predate the infection). The sample titles of this study are shuffled in the database, so cell type and time point are left out; the donor was told from shared clones.

The chain carries TRBV7-3 and TRBJ2-3; 9 bases line up with TRBD1. CDR3 size: 15 residues. The germline V gene has CDR1 SGHTA and CDR2 FQGTGA. Trimming cost V 3 bases and J 3 bases; bases outside gene matches: 4. The CDR3 protein is CASSFTGGSTDTQYF. Written as DNA, the CDR3 is TGTGCCAGCAGCTTTACAGGGGGCAGTACAGATACGCAGTATTTT.

The rearrangement links TRBV4-3 to TRBJ1-1; D is undetermined. Germline lookup yields CDR1 LGHNA and CDR2 YSLEER. V lost 0 bases, J lost 1 base, and 9 bases lay in between. This CDR3 contains 15 residues. CDR3 nucleotide sequence: TGCGCCAGCAGCCAAGATTGGGTTGAGAACACTGAAGCTTTCTTT. Its protein product is CASSQDWVENTEAFF.

This clonotype was picked up many times. CDR3 amino acids: CASSPRGVAEAFF. The CDR3 DNA reads TGTGCCAGCAGCCCGAGAGGGGTCGCTGAAGCTTTCTTT. This sequence joins TRBV7-3 and TRBJ1-1; maybe TRBD1 (5 bases). The germline V gene encodes CDR1 SGHTA and CDR2 FQGTGA. The CDR3 is 13 residues long. V was clipped by 5 bases and J by 6 bases, with 13 bases between them.

This clonotype turned up a few times. The chain recombines TRBV30 with TRBJ2-7, with no clear D. With 4 bases removed from V and 2 bases from J, the gap between germline ends came to 12 bases. There are 13 residues in the CDR3. Per germline, CDR1 GTSNPN and CDR2 SVGIG (reference sequence). In DNA, the CDR3 is TGTGCCTGGACTCTGGGCACAACCTACGAGCAGTACTTC. This gives the protein CAWTLGTTYEQYF.

The sample holds a few counts of this clonotype. The J gene is TRBJ2-4, the V gene TRBV28, with TRBD1 identical over 8 bases. V lost 3 bases and J lost 1; bases outside the gene matches: 11. The CDR3 spans 18 residues. Germline assignment: CDR1 MDHEN and CDR2 SYDVKM. CDR3 nucleotides: TGTGCCAGCAGTTTTCGGACAGGGCGGGTCCTTGCCAAAAACATTCAGTACTTC. Protein sequence: CASSFRTGRVLAKNIQYF.